This T cell receptor (beta chain) stems from a study of shared clonotypes between healthy human individuals. Points from the study as a whole: Sharing across four donors was highest in naive CD4 (roughly 5%) and lowest in memory CD8 (roughly 0.4%). Sequencing depth was expected to affect clonotype sharing among donors.

The material for each subset, its genomic DNA, was split evenly across several immunoSEQ plates. Assay used: immunoSEQ multiplex PCR; TCRdb lists only in-frame clones, some missing. The data contain roughly 760,000 clones, less than 85% of them singletons. The CDR3 totals 16 residues. Germline V CDR1 and CDR2: MDHEN, SYDVKM. Trimming at V came to 5 bases and at J to 4 bases, leaving 12 bases not matched to a gene. Worth noting for this clone: Antigen: not known.

Sequencing was performed on memory CD4+ T cells sorted from blood. Subset of the sample: CD45RA-negative fraction. The chain links TRBV28 to TRBJ1-2; TRBD1 aligns across 8 bases. The receptor comes from a woman younger than 45 in good health. DNA of the CDR3: TGTGCCAGCAGTGCTCCTCAGGGGGCGGACGTCTATGGCTACACCTTC. It codes for CASSAPQGADVYGYTF.